The sequence of this T cell receptor (beta chain) was determined in a study of blood T cell repertoires in COVID-19. Looking at the study overall: Researchers got acute and convalescent COVID-19 samples from the United States, Italy and Spain.

Clones were read by immunoSEQ multiplex PCR, and TCRdb kept only the in-frame ones, dropping some. This sample has 300,000 or so clones, with roughly 88% found just once. V shed 3 bases, J shed 6 bases, and the junction held 3 bases outside the gene matches. CDR1 MNHEY and CDR2 SMNVEV come from the germline V gene (reference sequence). The CDR3 has 15 amino acids. In Seattle, patients joined the study during active infection and were tracked longitudinally. The chain carries TRBV27 and TRBJ2-2; 11 nucleotides line up with TRBD1. The sequence came from a woman aged 25 to 39 with COVID-19, enrolled during active disease. The sequencing input was peripheral blood. The CDR3 is CASSLGTGGSGELFF. The CDR3 DNA reads as TGTGCCAGCAGTTTGGGGACAGGGGGTTCCGGGGAGCTGTTTTTT.